This passage covers 13 T cell receptor beta chains from one sample sequenced in a study of patients and donors after allogeneic stem cell transplantation. TCRdb re-analysed the RT-PCR reads in MiXCR, keeping a single row per CDR3 protein. The repertoire consists of some 960,000 distinct CDR3 sequences, with more than 15% occurring once and the leading ten covering 5% to 7.5%. Sequenced input: blood, either unsorted or a sorted T cell fraction (not recorded which). All receptors come from a human donor who was either an allogeneic HSCT recipient or a stem cell or donor lymphocyte infusion donor (not recorded which). It is not recorded whose cells these are; they may come from a transplant donor.

The chain carries TRBV5-6 and TRBJ1-5; 8 nucleotides line up with TRBD1. The CDR3 runs to 14 residues. Trimming at V came to 0 bases and at J to 6 bases, leaving 2 bases not matched to a gene. Germline V CDR1 and CDR2: SGHDT, YYEEEE. CDR3 coding DNA: TGTGCCAGCAGCTTGGGGACAGGGCCTCAGCCCCAGCATTTT. This codes for CASSLGTGPQPQHF.

The table lists this clonotype with a few counts. J is TRBJ1-5 and V is TRBV2, with 7 bases matching TRBD1. Looked up from germline, CDR1 is SNHLY and CDR2 is FYNNEI. The CDR3 is 14 residues long. With 5 bases clipped from V and 4 bases from J, the junction kept 5 bases outside the gene matches. CDR3 sequence: CASSPQGRNQPQHF. CDR3 in DNA: TGTGCCAGCAGTCCACAGGGGAGAAATCAGCCCCAGCATTTT.

This clonotype was observed a handful of times. The chain uses TRBV5-1 and TRBJ1-1; 7 bases are a match to TRBD1. Germline V gene data show CDR1 as SGHRS and CDR2 as YFSETQ. The CDR3 is 15 residues long. V was clipped by 5 bases and J by 6 bases; unmatched bases: 13. This CDR3 is CASRDVRSGQSEAFF. The CDR3 DNA reads as TGCGCCAGCAGGGACGTACGTTCGGGACAGTCTGAAGCTTTCTTT.

This CDR3 is CASSPYGEGWAREQYF. The CDR3 DNA is TGTGCCAGCAGTCCCTATGGGGAGGGATGGGCTCGGGAGCAGTACTTC. This chain joins TRBV27 and TRBJ2-7; 7 bases fit TRBD2. Germline V gene data show CDR1 as MNHEY and CDR2 as SMNVEV (reference sequence). This CDR3 has 16 amino acids. V dropped 5 bases and J dropped 7; count of bases not matched to a gene: 17.

V and J are TRBV20-1 and TRBJ2-3, with a possible D match to TRBD2 (6 bases). CDR1 is DFQATT, CDR2 SNEGSKA, per germline (reference sequence). The CDR3 sequence is 14 residues long. Trimming took 7 bases from V and 5 from J, leaving 19 bases between them. CDR3 in DNA: TGCAGTGGGCTTGGGGACTTAGGGATAGATACGCAGTATTTT. Its translation is CSGLGDLGIDTQYF.

This clonotype was observed many times. The chain recombines TRBV12-3 or TRBV12-4 with TRBJ2-1, with TRBD1 identical over 8 bases. The CDR3 has 16 residues. The V segment lost 4 bases and the J segment 9 bases; nucleotides outside the gene matches: 14. In nucleotides, the CDR3 is TGTGCCAGCAGTTGGGGAACGGACAGGGTACGGGGTGAGCAGTTCTTC. Translated, it gives CASSWGTDRVRGEQFF.

This clonotype was observed a handful of times. The chain employs TRBV20-1 and TRBJ2-5, with 11 bases identical to TRBD2. J lost 7 bases, V lost 1 base, and 11 bases had no gene match. CDR3 length equals 16 residues. The germline gives CDR1 DFQATT, CDR2 SNEGSKA (reference sequence). DNA of the CDR3: TGCAGTGCTAGAGCAATCGGGACTAGCGGTTCGGGGACCCAGTACTTC. Its protein product is CSARAIGTSGSGTQYF.

The chain carries TRBV29-1 and TRBJ2-3, with 11 positions matching TRBD1. CDR1 SQVTM and CDR2 ANQGSEA come from the germline V gene. This CDR3 is 14 amino acids long. Trimming removed 6 bases from V and 2 bases from J; junction bases left unmatched: 4. CDR3 region: CSVNGQGATDTQYF. In DNA form, the CDR3 reads TGCAGCGTAAACGGACAGGGGGCCACAGATACGCAGTATTTT.

V and J are TRBV5-1 and TRBJ2-3; D is possibly TRBD1 (6 bases). CDR3 size: 15 residues. Between the trimmed V and J ends, which lost 3 bases and 2 bases, there was a span of 13 bases. CDR1 SGHRS and CDR2 YFSETQ come from the germline V gene. CDR3 sequence reads: CASSSRDTHTDTQYF. The CDR3 DNA reads as TGCGCCAGCAGCTCCCGGGACACCCACACAGATACGCAGTATTTT. The variable domain in full, completed from reference TRBV5-1 and TRBJ2-3, reads KAGVTQTPRYLIKTRGQQVTLSCSPISGHRSVSWYQQTPGQGLQFLFEYFSETQRNKGNFPGRFSGRQFSNSRSEMNVSTLELGDSALYLCASSSRDTHTDTQYFGPGTRLTVL.

J is TRBJ1-2 and V is TRBV6-1; tentatively, D is TRBD1 (5 bases). The CDR3 is made up of 15 amino acids. V was shortened by 6 bases and J by 3 bases, with 17 bases between the two germline ends. CDR1 and CDR2 from the germline V gene are MNHNS and SASEGT. The CDR3 DNA sequence: TGTGCCAGCAGGCCCGGGACTACCTCGGACTATGGCTACACCTTC. Residues: CASRPGTTSDYGYTF.

This clonotype occurred a few times. This rearrangement joins TRBV20-1 to TRBJ2-3; 9 nucleotides match TRBD1. J gave up 3 bases and V 3 bases, and 7 bases lay outside the gene matches. The CDR3 is made up of 15 amino acids. Germline V lookup: CDR1 DFQATT, CDR2 SNEGSKA (reference sequence). The CDR3 DNA follows: TGCAGTGCTAGTGACGGGACAGGGAGGACAGATACGCAGTATTTT. Translating gives CSASDGTGRTDTQYF.

The chain carries TRBV30 and TRBJ2-7; D unclear. V lost 0 bases and J lost 2, with 8 bases in between. This CDR3 has 13 residues. The germline gives CDR1 GTSNPN, CDR2 SVGIG (reference sequence). The CDR3 spells CAWSVNGPYEQYF. For the CDR3, the DNA is TGTGCCTGGAGTGTTAACGGACCCTACGAGCAGTACTTC. Complete variable domain (other parts from reference TRBV30 and TRBJ2-7): SQTIHQWPATLVQPVGSPLSLECTVEGTSNPNLYWYRQAAGRGLQLLFYSVGIGQISSEVPQNLSASRPQDRQFILSSKKLLLSDSGFYLCAWSVNGPYEQYFGPGTRLTVT.

This chain joins TRBV20-1 and TRBJ1-2; D not resolved. CDR3 length: 14 amino acids. V was trimmed by 7 bases and J by 4 bases, leaving 19 bases between them. Germline-derived CDR1 and CDR2 are DFQATT and SNEGSKA (reference sequence). The CDR3 region has the DNA TGCAGTGGCCCCGACCTCCTCCTATTCTATGGCTACACCTTC. It codes for CSGPDLLLFYGYTF.